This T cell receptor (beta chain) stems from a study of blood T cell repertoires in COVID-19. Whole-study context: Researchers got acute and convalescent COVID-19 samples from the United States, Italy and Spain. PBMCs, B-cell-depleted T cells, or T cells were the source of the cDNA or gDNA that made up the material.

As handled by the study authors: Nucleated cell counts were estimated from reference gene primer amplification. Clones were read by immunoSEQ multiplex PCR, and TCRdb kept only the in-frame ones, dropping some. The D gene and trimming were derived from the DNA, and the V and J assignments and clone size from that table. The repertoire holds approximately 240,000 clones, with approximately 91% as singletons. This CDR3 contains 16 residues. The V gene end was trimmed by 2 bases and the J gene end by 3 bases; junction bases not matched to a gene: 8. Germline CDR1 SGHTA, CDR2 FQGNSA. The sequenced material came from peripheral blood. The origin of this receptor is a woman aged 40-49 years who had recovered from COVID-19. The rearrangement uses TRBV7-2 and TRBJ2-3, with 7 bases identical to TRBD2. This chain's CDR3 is CASSLRTSLKTDTQYF. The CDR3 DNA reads TGTGCCAGCAGCTTAAGGACTAGTTTGAAAACAGATACGCAGTATTTT.